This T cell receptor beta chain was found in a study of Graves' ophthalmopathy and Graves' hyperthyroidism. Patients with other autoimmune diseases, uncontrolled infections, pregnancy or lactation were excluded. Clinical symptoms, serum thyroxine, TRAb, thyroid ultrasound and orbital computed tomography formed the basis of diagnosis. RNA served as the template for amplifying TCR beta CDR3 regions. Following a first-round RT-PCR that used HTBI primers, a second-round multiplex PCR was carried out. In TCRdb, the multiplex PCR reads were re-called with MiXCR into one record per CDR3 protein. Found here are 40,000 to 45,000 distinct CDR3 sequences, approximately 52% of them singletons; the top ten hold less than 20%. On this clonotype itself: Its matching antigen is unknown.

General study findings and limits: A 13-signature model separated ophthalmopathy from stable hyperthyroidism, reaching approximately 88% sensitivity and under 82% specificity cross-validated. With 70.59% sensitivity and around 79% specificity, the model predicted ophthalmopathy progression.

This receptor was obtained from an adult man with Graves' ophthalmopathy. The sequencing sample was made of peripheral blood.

The DNA of the CDR3 is TGCAGTGCGTCAAGGGTGGCGGAGCAGTTCTTC. Its translation is CSASRVAEQFF. The V and J genes are TRBV20-1 and TRBJ2-1; D gene uncertain. Trimming stripped 6 bases from V and 10 bases from J, with 13 bases between. There are 11 residues in the CDR3. Germline values: CDR1 DFQATT, CDR2 SNEGSKA (reference sequence).